This TCR beta chain emerged from a study of blood T cells in healthy people across ages (dated by TCRdb to between 2014 and 2016). With regard to the full study: In model experiments, template switching captured roughly one uniquely barcoded TCR beta cDNA molecule for every two T cells. Using the same blood draw, the study looked at two additional independent replicas of 1 million unique cDNA reads for two donors, one aged 18 to 30 and the other aged 80 or older. Donors were grouped into four age groups: young (average 16 years), middle-aged (less than 40), aged (around 60) and long-lived (just over 80). The study measured age-related changes in TCR beta repertoire diversity using deep sequencing normalized with unique cDNA molecular identifiers. To avoid experimental bias, donors of different ages were distributed randomly across sequencing lanes. Beyond this particular receptor, the publication reports: Because the CMV infection status of the donors was unknown, age-related changes in expanded clonotypes may potentially have been confounded. Estimates of total diversity from one million sequenced T cells were regarded as lower bounds and underestimates. Bulk unsorted PBMC profiling prevented conclusive comparison of naive and antigen-experienced compartments. Compared with the aged group, the long-lived group had more naive CD4+ T cells, fewer expanded clones and increased TCR diversity, a pattern suggesting age selection. A strong correlation was found between observed TCR beta diversity and the percentage of naive T cells measured by flow cytometry. Observed TCR beta diversity per million T cells fell roughly linearly with age, and a significant reduction was already apparent by age around 40.

V and J lose 7 bases and 4 bases, and a span of 14 bases separates them. The CDR3 runs 13 amino acids, cysteine and phenylalanine included. Only the CDR3 part of the read is kept: 39 bases, read in frame from the first base. Per the germline V gene, MDHEN is the CDR1 and SYDVKM is the CDR2. This clonotype was recorded at least ten times. It lacks a known antigen. The sample holds no much larger clone one base away, and base qualities are not on file. The library came from 5' RACE. The listed sequencing device is Illumina HiSeq 2500. A second PCR of roughly 7 to 12 cycles was run with a J-beta primer mix and a sample-barcoded 5' primer. A template-switch 5' adaptor carrying 12 random nucleotides introduced a unique molecular identifier onto each TCR beta cDNA molecule. At least 2.5 million CDR3-containing paired-end reads were obtained from each sample. All of the RNA was converted into first-strand cDNA using the Mint cDNA synthesis kit, with a TRBC-specific oligonucleotide serving as the primer. Following uracil-DNA glycosylase treatment, a first 18-cycle PCR with universal primers M1SS and BC2_uni_R was performed on all cDNA. Turning to the authors' computational methods: For normalization, 1 million high-quality reads, each with a distinct molecular identifier, were randomly selected from each sample. Instead of being binned into consensus sequences, reads with shared molecular identifiers were discarded. MiTCR, with a Q25 quality threshold and the strictest error-elimination algorithm, was used for CDR3 identification, clonotype clustering and error correction. A nonparametric unseen species model with Euler transformation was used to estimate a lower bound on total TCR beta diversity. The raw public reads went through TCRdb reprocessing: fastp at Q25, MiXCR clone calling, in-frame beta chains kept. Rows matching on CDR3 protein sequence are summarized as one entry with the most common DNA and genes. These V and J calls originate from TCRdb's pipeline instead of the authors' own analysis. The sample profile shows roughly 700,000 distinct CDR3 sequences; about 30% of them were found once. The ten largest clones capture approximately 15% of the sample.

Systemically healthy Caucasian individuals from Russia, 35 to 40 in total and aged about 6 to 100 years, were included as donors. Ten milliliters of peripheral blood were drawn from each donor into EDTA-treated Vacutainer tubes. PBMCs were isolated by Ficoll-Paque density-gradient centrifugation, with at least 7 million obtained per sample. Total RNA, at least 6 micrograms per sample, was extracted from PBMCs with Trizol reagent. For every donor, flow cytometry on a PBMC aliquot measured the percentage of naive CD45RAhigh/CD27high T cells. The chain employs TRBV28 and TRBJ2-7; the D gene may be TRBD1 or TRBD2, since each aligns over 6 bases. The sequence was obtained from a woman older than 75 in good health. Donor details come from another sample of the same person, matched by shared clones. Sequenced: blood. At the DNA level, the sequence is TGTGCCAGCACGGGCTGGGGGGCATACGAGCAGTACTTC. Translation gives CASTGWGAYEQYF.